Following are 11 T cell receptor beta chains from one sample sequenced in a study of CD8 T cells in ankylosing spondylitis. MiXCR was run by TCRdb on the 5' RACE reads, yielding one entry per CDR3 protein. Of around 120,000 distinct CDR3 sequences listed, approximately 9.7% are singletons. Sequencing was done on a sample of blood, either unsorted or a sorted T cell fraction (not recorded which). These receptors all come from a male donor with ankylosing spondylitis or in good health (not recorded which).

This clonotype came up many times. This sequence joins TRBV5-1 and TRBJ1-2; no reliable D call. CDR1 SGHRS and CDR2 YFSETQ come from the germline V gene. Between the trimmed V and J ends, which lost 8 bases and 8 bases, there was a span of 13 bases. This CDR3 is built from 11 residues. The chain's CDR3 is CARIDQYGYTF. In nucleotides, the CDR3 is TGCGCCAGAATCGATCAATACGGCTACACCTTC.

This clonotype has a handful of counts. The chain has TRBV4-2 and TRBJ2-1; TRBD1 agrees at 10 bases. The V gene's germline CDR1 is LGHNA and CDR2 YNFKEQ. V shed 2 bases, J shed 2 bases, and the junction held 6 bases outside the gene matches. This CDR3 contains 17 residues. The CDR3, as DNA: TGTGCCAGCAGCCAACATCCCGGACAGGGGGCCTACAATGAGCAGTTCTTC. Amino acid sequence: CASSQHPGQGAYNEQFF.

A few counts support this clonotype. This chain joins TRBV10-3 and TRBJ2-3, with D possibly matching TRBD2 (6 bases). The length of the CDR3 is 14 residues. Trimming took off 5 bases at V and 4 bases at J, with 13 bases between the two ends. The germline gives CDR1 ENHRY, CDR2 SYGVKD. The CDR3 bases are TGTGCCATCAGTTCCCTCGGGAGTTCAGATACGCAGTATTTT. Encoded protein: CAISSLGSSDTQYF.

This clonotype was seen a handful of times. The chain couples TRBV20-1 to TRBJ2-2; D is undetermined. Germline assignment: CDR1 DFQATT and CDR2 SNEGSKA (reference sequence). Trimming shortened V by 0 bases and J by 0 bases, and 11 bases separated the two germline ends. CDR3 length: 16 residues. Here the CDR3 reads CSARDQAGANTGELFF. CDR3 bases: TGCAGTGCTAGAGATCAGGCAGGCGCGAACACCGGGGAGCTGTTTTTT.

The sample holds many counts of this clonotype. The rearrangement links TRBV12-3 or TRBV12-4 to TRBJ2-2, with a possible D match to TRBD1 (5 bases). This CDR3 is built from 16 residues. V lost 3 bases and J 3 bases, leaving 14 bases between the germline ends. CDR3 DNA: TGTGCCAGCAGTTTTTTCCGAGACAGATACACCGGGGAGCTGTTTTTT. It is translated as CASSFFRDRYTGELFF.

The V and J genes are TRBV27 and TRBJ2-3, with D perhaps TRBD1 (6 bases). Germline V lookup: CDR1 MNHEY, CDR2 SMNVEV (reference sequence). CDR3 length: 17 residues. The V gene lost 8 bases and the J gene lost 3 bases, with 24 bases spanning the gap. This chain's CDR3 is CASSKNYRVLSTDTQYF. The CDR3, as DNA: TGTGCCAGCTCAAAAAATTACAGGGTCTTGTCGACAGATACGCAGTATTTT.

This clonotype has a handful of counts. V and J are TRBV11-2 and TRBJ2-1; perhaps TRBD2 as D (6 bases). This CDR3 contains 17 residues. The germline V and J ends were trimmed by 8 bases and 2 bases, with 22 bases remaining between them. CDR1 and CDR2 from the germline V gene are SGHAT and FQNNGV. The CDR3 DNA follows: TGTGCCAGCTCTCTGGCCCTGGGGGAGGCCGCCTACAATGAGCAGTTCTTC. This sequence encodes CASSLALGEAAYNEQFF.

This clonotype came up many times. The chain uses TRBV5-1 and TRBJ1-1; tentatively, D is TRBD1 (5 bases). Per the germline V gene, CDR1 is SGHRS and CDR2 is YFSETQ. V lost 0 bases and J lost 4, with 7 bases in between. This CDR3 is built from 13 residues. The CDR3 reads CASSLAGSTEAFF. The CDR3, as DNA: TGCGCCAGCAGCTTGGCAGGGAGCACTGAAGCTTTCTTT.

This clonotype was detected ten times or more. The J gene is TRBJ2-1, the V gene TRBV7-2; D not certain. With 5 bases removed from V and 4 bases from J, the gap between germline ends came to 12 bases. Germline CDR1 SGHTA, CDR2 FQGNSA. The CDR3 spans 14 residues. CDR3 sequence: CASSPSYGYNEQFF. DNA of the CDR3: TGTGCCAGCAGCCCTAGTTACGGTTACAATGAGCAGTTCTTC.

This clonotype was seen ten or more times. V and J are TRBV7-8 and TRBJ1-4; D perhaps matches TRBD1 (5 bases). Germline loops: CDR1 SGHVS, CDR2 FQNEAQ. Trimming cost V 2 bases and J 2 bases, with 12 bases left between them. The CDR3 is made up of 16 amino acids. This CDR3 reads CASSLRPGRTNEKLFF. The CDR3, as DNA: TGTGCCAGCAGCTTAAGGCCGGGACGGACTAATGAAAAACTGTTTTTT. The full variable domain, completed using reference TRBV7-8 and TRBJ1-4, is GAGVSQSPRYKVAKRGQDVALRCDPISGHVSLFWYQQALGQGPEFLTYFQNEAQLDKSGLPSDRFFAERPEGSVSTLKIQRTQQEDSAVYLCASSLRPGRTNEKLFFGSGTQLSVL.

The table lists this clonotype with many counts. The chain carries TRBV27 and TRBJ2-7; 9 bases map to TRBD1. Germline CDR1 MNHEY, CDR2 SMNVEV (reference sequence). The CDR3 loop spans 16 amino acids. With 4 bases clipped from V and 3 bases from J, the junction kept 10 bases outside the gene matches. The CDR3 loop is CASSSKLQGAIYEQYF. Here the CDR3 DNA reads TGTGCCAGCAGTTCAAAATTACAGGGGGCAATCTACGAGCAGTACTTC.